A single TCR beta chain is shown here with its context. Its antigen is undetermined. Both 60 Vbeta primers and 13 Jbeta primers went into the PCR. Generated by immunoSEQ multiplex PCR, the TCRdb table keeps only in-frame clones and is missing some. The data contain some 150,000 clones, roughly three quarters of them singletons. The source of the sample is a study of cytomegalovirus exposure and HLA in healthy donors. Study findings and constraints: Most TCR sequences were seen very rarely across donors, but some public TCRs occurred in many.

V was clipped by 1 base and J by 4 bases, with 19 bases between them. The germline gives CDR1 SGHTA, CDR2 FQGNSA. This CDR3 is built from 17 residues. The rearrangement uses TRBV7-2 and TRBJ1-2; possibly TRBD1 for D (6 bases). The TCR originated in a young man in good health and CMV-seropositive. The source material was PBMCs. The CDR3 sequence is CASSLDPGGAWGYGYTF. In nucleotides, the CDR3 is TGTGCCAGCAGCTTAGATCCGGGGGGGGCCTGGGGCTATGGCTACACCTTC.